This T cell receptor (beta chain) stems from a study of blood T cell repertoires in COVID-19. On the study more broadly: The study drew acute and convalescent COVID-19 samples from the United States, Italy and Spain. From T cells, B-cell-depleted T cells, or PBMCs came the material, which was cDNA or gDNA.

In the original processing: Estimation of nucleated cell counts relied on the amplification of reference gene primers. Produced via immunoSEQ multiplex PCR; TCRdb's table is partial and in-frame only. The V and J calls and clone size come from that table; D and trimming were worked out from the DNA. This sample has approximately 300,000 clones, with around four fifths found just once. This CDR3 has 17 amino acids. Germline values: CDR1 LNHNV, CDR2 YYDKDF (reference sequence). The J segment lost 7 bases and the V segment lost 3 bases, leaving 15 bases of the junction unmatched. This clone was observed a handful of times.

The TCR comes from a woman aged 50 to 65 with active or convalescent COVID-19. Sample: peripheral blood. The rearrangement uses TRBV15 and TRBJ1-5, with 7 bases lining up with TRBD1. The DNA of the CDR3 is TGTGCCACCAGCAGCGGCCCGAACAGGGGATCGGGGCAGCCCCAGCATTTT. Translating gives CATSSGPNRGSGQPQHF.